This T cell receptor beta chain was found in a study of blood T cell repertoires in COVID-19. V lost 6 bases and J 0 bases, leaving 6 bases between the germline ends. Germline CDR1 is MNHEY and CDR2 is SMNVEV (reference sequence). CDR3 length: 13 amino acids. Assignments of participants to cohorts depended upon their own reported clinical history. Produced via immunoSEQ multiplex PCR; TCRdb's table is partial and in-frame only. The sample has approximately 400,000 clones, roughly 87% seen once. This receptor was identified in a woman in her fifties or sixties who had recovered from COVID-19. Material for sequencing was PBMCs or T cells enriched from blood (not recorded which). This sequence joins TRBV27 and TRBJ1-5; D ambiguous. The CDR3 is CASREGSNQPQHF. The CDR3 DNA reads as TGTGCCAGCAGGGAGGGTAGCAATCAGCCCCAGCATTTT.